This T cell receptor (beta chain) was documented in a study of Ad26.COV2.S vaccination and SARS-CoV-2 variants. V was cut by 10 bases and J by 8 bases, with 16 bases left in between. Germline assignment: CDR1 LNHDA and CDR2 SQIVND (reference sequence). This CDR3 has 12 residues. The treatment is: 15 to 20 received Ad26.COV2.S at low or high dose, single or two shots; five or six received placebo; per-sample allocation not given. Samples were taken on day 63 after the first vaccine or placebo injection. Libraries were prepared by immunoSEQ multiplex PCR; TCRdb keeps only in-frame clonotypes and omits some of them. There are around 380,000 clones in the sample; roughly nine tenths occur only once, and 3% to 4.5% lies in the top ten.

The sample was peripheral blood, taken in a trial of Ad26.COV2.S vaccine versus placebo. This TCR was recovered from a person between 18 and 60 years old who received the Ad26.COV2.S COVID-19 vaccine or a placebo. The chain links TRBV19 to TRBJ2-3, with D perhaps matching TRBD2 (6 bases). The CDR3 spells CATGERYGTQYF. The CDR3 nucleotides are TGTGCCACGGGGGAGCGTTATGGTACGCAGTATTTT.